This paragraph reports one T cell receptor (beta chain). Its antigen remains unknown. The sample originates from a study of T cell repertoires in cytomegalovirus infection. Broader study findings: Frequencies of public TCR beta families were cumulated, and this identified carriers of CMV plus the relevant HLA.

MiXCR was run by TCRdb on the reads, yielding one entry per CDR3 protein. The sample includes a few hundred thousand distinct CDR3 sequences, 35% to 50% of them seen just once. Germline V gene sequence: CDR1 SEHNR, CDR2 FQNEAQ (reference sequence). Trimming left V 4 bases short and J 6 bases short, with 13 bases between. The CDR3 sequence is 13 residues long. This TCR came from a human donor in good health (CMV status not recorded). Some clones in this sample may be carry-over from other donors' samples. The rearrangement uses TRBV7-9 and TRBJ2-7, with D uncertain. Source: cultured PBMCs, taken from culture after CMV antigen stimulation. DNA for the CDR3: TGTGCCAGCAGCTCCCCCGTAACGGCCGAGCAGTACTTC. Residues: CASSSPVTAEQYF. Supplemented by reference TRBV7-9 and TRBJ2-7, the full variable domain reads DTGVSQNPRHKITKRGQNVTFRCDPISEHNRLYWYRQTLGQGPEFLTYFQNEAQLEKSRLLSDRFSAERPKGSFSTLEIQRTEQGDSAMYLCASSSPVTAEQYFGPGTRLTVT.